This T cell receptor beta chain was profiled in a study of shared clonotypes between healthy human individuals. Study-wide results and limits: The sampled material consisted only of blood, and tissue repertoires are likely to differ. The low donor count limited represented genetic and exposure-history diversity.

Trimming left V 4 bases short and J 7 bases short, with 14 bases between. The germline gives CDR1 SGHTS, CDR2 YDEGEE. This CDR3 contains 13 residues. This clone was counted ten times or more. Its antigen is still unknown. In the source study's methods: Junction-only immunoSEQ sequences carried no quality scores, so filtering differed. Profiling relied on immunoSEQ multiplex PCR, and the TCRdb table lists in-frame clones only, not all of them. The DNA was the basis for D and trimming; V, J and clone size are from that table. The table includes a few hundred thousand clones, roughly 85% detected once. Sequencing input: PBMCs. The chain joins TRBV5-8 to TRBJ1-2; D is ambiguous. This sequence was found in a woman aged 40-49 years in good health. Some clones in this sample may be carry-over from other donors' samples. The CDR3 DNA sequence: TGTGCCAGCAGCCCGACCCACCTGGCTGGCTACACCTTC. Amino acid sequence: CASSPTHLAGYTF.